Below, 2 T cell receptor beta chains from the same sample are listed, as sequenced in a study of T-cell memory formation after mild COVID-19. One entry per CDR3 protein results from TCRdb running MiXCR on the 5' RACE reads. The sample contains about 430,000 distinct CDR3 sequences, 20% to 30% of which appear only once. Sequences were obtained from PBMCs or a T cell subset sorted from them (not recorded which). Source of these receptors: an adult woman who had mild COVID-19 (a few samples of this study predate the infection). Cell type and time point are not known.

The chain links TRBV6-5 to TRBJ1-1; 10 bases map to TRBD1. The CDR3 consists of 14 residues. V lost 2 bases and J lost 5; bases outside the gene matches: 2. Germline V gene sequence: CDR1 MNHEY, CDR2 SVGAGI. CDR3 region: CASSYDRGQTEAFF. In DNA form, the CDR3 reads TGTGCCAGCAGTTACGACAGGGGGCAGACTGAAGCTTTCTTT.

The table lists this clonotype with a few counts. The rearrangement uses TRBV30 and TRBJ1-5, with no clear D. Germline loops: CDR1 GTSNPN, CDR2 SVGIG (reference sequence). The V and J ends lost 2 bases and 7 bases respectively, with 15 bases between them. The CDR3 has 14 residues. The CDR3 DNA reads TGTGCCTGGAGTCGGCCGAGACCCTACCAGCCCCAGCATTTT. The encoded protein is CAWSRPRPYQPQHF. The full variable domain, rest sourced from reference TRBV30 and TRBJ1-5, is SQTIHQWPATLVQPVGSPLSLECTVEGTSNPNLYWYRQAAGRGLQLLFYSVGIGQISSEVPQNLSASRPQDRQFILSSKKLLLSDSGFYLCAWSRPRPYQPQHFGDGTRLSIL.